One sample yielded the 16 T cell receptor beta chains listed below, sequenced in a study of shared clonotypes between healthy human individuals. Sequenced by immunoSEQ multiplex PCR; TCRdb stores in-frame clones only, minus some. The data show about 490,000 clones, around 80% seen once. Sequencing was done on a sample of PBMCs. These receptors came from a woman in her thirties or forties in good health. Some clones in this sample may be carry-over from other donors' samples.

This rearrangement joins TRBV4-1 to TRBJ2-3; D might be TRBD1 (6 bases). The CDR3 has 13 amino acids. Per germline, CDR1 MGHRA and CDR2 YSYEKL. Trimming pared 4 bases from V and 2 bases from J, leaving 7 bases between. The CDR3 here is CASSRTATDTQYF. In nucleotides, the CDR3 is TGCGCCAGCAGCCGGACAGCCACAGATACGCAGTATTTT.

On this clone itself: The same CDR3 is also encoded by other DNA sequences in this sample. The chain carries TRBV7-9 and TRBJ2-2, with a possible D match to TRBD1 (5 bases). Trimming removed 5 bases at V and 7 bases at J, with 8 bases between. Germline assignment: CDR1 SEHNR and CDR2 FQNEAQ (reference sequence). CDR3 length equals 12 residues. This chain's CDR3 is CASSPQGGELFF. CDR3 DNA: TGTGCCAGCAGCCCCCAGGGCGGGGAGCTGTTTTTT.

This chain links TRBV30 with TRBJ1-4; D is unclear. In germline, CDR1 is GTSNPN, CDR2 SVGIG (reference sequence). V was pared by 2 bases and J by 0 bases, with 7 bases between. This CDR3 spans 14 amino acids. For the CDR3, the DNA is TGTGCCTGGAGTAAGCTGGCAACTAATGAAAAACTGTTTTTT. Protein product: CAWSKLATNEKLFF.

This clone was recorded a few times. J is TRBJ1-1 and V is TRBV28, with 8 bases identical to TRBD1. With 5 bases clipped from V and 5 bases from J, the junction kept 10 bases outside the gene matches. Germline assignment: CDR1 MDHEN and CDR2 SYDVKM. This CDR3 comprises 15 residues. CDR3 sequence (DNA): TGTGCCAGCAGTCCCCAGGACAGGGATGCGACTGAAGCTTTCTTT. Protein: CASSPQDRDATEAFF.

V usage is TRBV9 and J usage is TRBJ2-1, with 11 bases identical to TRBD2. Germline V gene lookup returns CDR1 SGDLS and CDR2 YYNGEE. The CDR3 spans 16 residues. V lost 4 bases to trimming and J lost 8 bases; unmatched junction nucleotides: 11. The CDR3 coding sequence is TGTGCCAGCAGCCCGCGTGCACTAGCGGGAGTGGATGAGCAGTTCTTC. Amino acids: CASSPRALAGVDEQFF.

The chain is built from TRBV28 and TRBJ2-6; possibly TRBD1 for D (6 bases). Trimming removed 6 bases at V and 0 bases at J, with 12 bases between. The germline CDR1 and CDR2 sequences are MDHEN and SYDVKM. The CDR3 totals 16 residues. The CDR3 region is CASRGTLASGANVLTF. CDR3 coding DNA: TGTGCCAGCAGGGGGACACTCGCCTCTGGGGCCAACGTCCTGACTTTC.

As for this clone: Additional DNA sequences in this sample encode the identical CDR3. The rearrangement uses TRBV28 and TRBJ1-1; 8 bases line up with TRBD1. The V gene end was trimmed by 4 bases and the J gene end by 1 base; junction bases not matched to a gene: 2. The V gene's germline CDR1 is MDHEN and CDR2 SYDVKM. The CDR3 covers 14 residues. The CDR3 region has the DNA TGTGCCAGCAGTTCCGGACAGGGGAACACTGAAGCTTTCTTT. It encodes CASSSGQGNTEAFF.

CDR3 region: CASSSNRGITNYGYTF. In DNA form, the CDR3 reads TGCGCCAGCAGCTCGAACCGTGGGATAACTAACTATGGCTACACCTTC. This sequence joins TRBV5-1 and TRBJ1-2; D not resolved. This CDR3 contains 16 residues. V lost 3 bases to trimming and J lost 0 bases, with 15 bases between them. The germline V gene encodes CDR1 SGHRS and CDR2 YFSETQ.

The chain joins TRBV28 to TRBJ2-7, with TRBD2 matching 8 bases. The J segment lost 6 bases and the V segment lost 3 bases, leaving 1 base of the junction unmatched. Per the germline V gene, CDR1 is MDHEN and CDR2 is SYDVKM. The CDR3 loop spans 12 amino acids. The CDR3, as DNA: TGTGCCAGCAGTTTGGCGGGGGGCGAGCAGTACTTC. Translation gives CASSLAGGEQYF.

This clone was seen once. Possible read error: a much larger clone is one base away. This chain joins TRBV29-1 and TRBJ2-7, with D hard to call. This CDR3 is 12 amino acids long. Germline V gene lookup returns CDR1 SQVTM and CDR2 ANQGSEA. The CDR3 DNA reads TGCAGCGTTGTAGGCAGCTCCTGCGAGCAGTACTTC. This sequence encodes CSVVGSSCEQYF.

The chain carries TRBV9 and TRBJ2-6, with TRBD2 as a possible D gene (5 bases). This CDR3 has 16 residues. Germline CDR1 is SGDLS and CDR2 is YYNGEE. Trimming pared 0 bases from V and 0 bases from J, leaving 7 bases between. The CDR3 is CASSVGGASGANVLTF. DNA of the CDR3: TGTGCCAGCAGCGTAGGGGGAGCCTCTGGGGCCAACGTCCTGACTTTC.

V gene TRBV30 combines with J gene TRBJ2-3, with 13 positions matching TRBD2. The CDR3 runs 16 residues. Germline CDR1 GTSNPN, CDR2 SVGIG (reference sequence). With 0 bases clipped from V and 6 bases from J, the junction kept 6 bases outside the gene matches. The CDR3 DNA reads as TGTGCCTGGAGTGTACTAGCGGGAGGGACGGGGGATACGCAGTATTTT. It is translated as CAWSVLAGGTGDTQYF.

The V gene is TRBV5-4, the J gene TRBJ1-5, with TRBD1 as a possible D gene (5 bases). This CDR3 spans 15 amino acids. V lost 4 bases and J 7 bases, leaving 18 bases between the germline ends. Germline V gives CDR1 SGHNT, CDR2 YYREEE (reference sequence). The CDR3 nucleotides are TGTGCCAGCAGCCTCGACAGAACCCTGGGGCAGCCCCAGCATTTT. It is translated as CASSLDRTLGQPQHF.

The chain recombines TRBV9 with TRBJ1-3; D possibly corresponds to TRBD1 (6 bases). CDR1 SGDLS and CDR2 YYNGEE come from the germline V gene. The CDR3 runs to 16 residues. V was trimmed by 1 base and J by 0 bases, leaving 11 bases between them. The CDR3 DNA reads TGTGCCAGCAGCGTAACAGGGTCTGGCTCTGGAAACACCATATATTTT. Translation: CASSVTGSGSGNTIYF.

V is TRBV10-3 and J is TRBJ2-7; TRBD1 aligns across 7 bases. The CDR3 totals 12 residues. Germline CDR1 ENHRY, CDR2 SYGVKD. V lost 10 bases, J lost 4 bases, and 7 bases stayed unmatched. The CDR3 sequence is CATLDRTYEQYF. The DNA of the CDR3 is TGTGCCACCTTGGACAGGACGTACGAGCAGTACTTC.

This chain links TRBV4-3 with TRBJ2-1; 8 bases agree with TRBD2. This CDR3 contains 15 residues. Losses at the gene ends were 3 bases for V and 2 bases for J; bases not matched to a gene: 3. CDR1 and CDR2 (germline): LGHNA, YSLEER. As DNA, the CDR3 is TGCGCCAGCAGCCAGGATAGCGGGACCTACAATGAGCAGTTCTTC. It encodes CASSQDSGTYNEQFF.